The 14 T cell receptor beta chains in this list originate from one sample, sequenced in a study of HIV-infected patients and healthy controls. The repertoire came from unfractionated whole blood and reflected all unsorted peripheral T cells. Reverse transcription used around 500 ng RNA and constant-region primers for alpha and beta. Using multiplexing indices, alpha and beta chain libraries were generated apart by chain-specific third strand synthesis. Via MiXCR, TCRdb re-called the 5' RACE reads, giving one row per CDR3 protein. The data show approximately 25,000 distinct CDR3 sequences, with approximately 9% seen just once and roughly 4% held by the top ten. Sequencing was carried out using blood. These receptors all stem from an adult in good health.

This clonotype was seen ten or more times. The chain carries TRBV2 and TRBJ1-1, with 10 nucleotides matching TRBD1. This CDR3 has 15 amino acids. Germline CDR1 SNHLY, CDR2 FYNNEI. The ends lost 5 bases at V and 5 bases at J; junction bases unmatched: 8. The CDR3 nucleotides read TGTGCCAGCAGTATACAGACAGGGGGCGCGACTGAAGCTTTCTTT. Translated: CASSIQTGGATEAFF.

This chain connects TRBV3-1 to TRBJ1-2; D possibly corresponds to TRBD1 (5 bases). The germline V and J ends were trimmed by 2 bases and 4 bases, with 11 bases remaining between them. Germline values: CDR1 LGHDT, CDR2 YNNKEL (reference sequence). The CDR3 runs 14 residues. The CDR3 DNA is TGTGCCAGCAGCCAATCCGGGGCCATCTATGGCTACACCTTC. This codes for CASSQSGAIYGYTF. The entire variable domain, with the rest obtained from reference TRBV3-1 and TRBJ1-2, is as follows: DTAVSQTPKYLVTQMGNDKSIKCEQNLGHDTMYWYKQDSKKFLKIMFSYNNKELIINETVPNRFSPKSPDKAHLNLHINSLELGDSAVYFCASSQSGAIYGYTFGSGTRLTVV.

This clonotype was counted at least ten times. This sequence joins TRBV5-1 and TRBJ2-5; no reliable D call. CDR1 is SGHRS and CDR2 is YFSETQ in the germline V gene. V was clipped by 5 bases and J by 4 bases, with 6 bases between them. This CDR3 comprises 11 residues. CDR3 sequence: CASREAETQYF. In DNA form, the CDR3 reads TGCGCCAGCAGAGAAGCAGAGACCCAGTACTTC.

The table lists this clonotype with many counts. The J gene is TRBJ2-6, the V gene TRBV9, with a weak D call TRBD1 (5 bases). Germline lookup yields CDR1 SGDLS and CDR2 YYNGEE. Trimming took 0 bases from V and 0 from J, leaving 10 bases between them. This CDR3 contains 17 residues. This CDR3 reads CASSVGGSFSGANVLTF. The CDR3 DNA follows: TGTGCCAGCAGCGTAGGGGGCAGCTTCTCTGGGGCCAACGTCCTGACTTTC.

Judged by abundance, this clonotype is medium-sized. The gene calls are TRBV24-1 and TRBJ2-1; the D is unclear. Germline V gene sequence: CDR1 KGHDR, CDR2 SFDVKD. The germline V and J ends were trimmed by 5 bases and 0 bases, with 10 bases remaining between them. CDR3 length: 15 amino acids. The CDR3, as DNA: TGTGCCACCAGTGTTGGGCAGAGCTCCTACAATGAGCAGTTCTTC. Translated, it gives CATSVGQSSYNEQFF.

The chain carries TRBV20-1 and TRBJ1-1; maybe TRBD1 (5 bases). V lost 0 bases to trimming and J lost 1 base, with 15 bases between them. Germline V gene lookup returns CDR1 DFQATT and CDR2 SNEGSKA (reference sequence). This CDR3 comprises 16 residues. DNA of the CDR3: TGCAGTGCTAGAGATTTCCAGGGCCAAAGGAACACTGAAGCTTTCTTT. Its translation: CSARDFQGQRNTEAFF.

This rearrangement joins TRBV7-2 to TRBJ2-5; D is possibly TRBD1 or TRBD2 (5 bases each). CDR1 is SGHTA and CDR2 is FQGNSA in the germline V gene. Between the trimmed V and J ends, which lost 5 bases and 10 bases, there was a span of 20 bases. CDR3 length: 14 residues. In nucleotides, the CDR3 is TGTGCCAGCAGCAAGGGACCGAGCCCCCATCTCCAGTACTTC. Translated: CASSKGPSPHLQYF.

This clonotype was counted ten times or more. The gene calls are TRBV10-2 and TRBJ1-1; D may be TRBD1 (5 bases). The CDR3 is 16 amino acids. V shed 3 bases and J shed 1 base, with 15 bases lying between them. Germline values: CDR1 WSHSY, CDR2 SAAADI. The CDR3 DNA reads as TGCGCCAGCAGTGACATCTTCGGAGGGGAGAACACTGAAGCTTTCTTT. Protein: CASSDIFGGENTEAFF.

This clonotype was picked up many times. This chain links TRBV4-2 with TRBJ1-4, with D perhaps TRBD1 (6 bases). Deletions cut 0 bases from V and 8 bases from J, with 13 bases between. In germline, CDR1 is LGHNA, CDR2 YNFKEQ. This CDR3 is built from 15 residues. The CDR3 loop reads CASSQEGALLEKLFF. The CDR3 region has the DNA TGTGCCAGCAGCCAAGAGGGGGCTTTGTTAGAAAAACTGTTTTTT.

This clonotype was picked up many times. The chain carries TRBV19 and TRBJ1-2, with D uncertain. Germline loops: CDR1 LNHDA, CDR2 SQIVND (reference sequence). The CDR3 consists of 12 residues. Trimming removed 4 bases from V and 6 bases from J, with 9 bases in between. CDR3 protein: CASSSGGNGYTF. The CDR3 nucleotides are TGTGCCAGTAGTAGTGGAGGGAATGGCTACACCTTC.

This clonotype ranks as medium-sized. V usage is TRBV7-9 and J usage is TRBJ2-1, with 7 bases identical to TRBD2. CDR1 is SEHNR, CDR2 FQNEAQ, per germline (reference sequence). This CDR3 is built from 14 residues. V was pared by 1 base and J by 10 bases, with 7 bases of the junction left unmatched. The CDR3 spells CASSLGEGLREQFF. Written as DNA, the CDR3 is TGTGCCAGCAGCTTAGGGGAGGGACTCCGAGAGCAGTTCTTC.

This clonotype was observed many times. V gene TRBV5-1 combines with J gene TRBJ2-2; a weak D match, TRBD1 (5 bases). Germline V gives CDR1 SGHRS, CDR2 YFSETQ. This CDR3 contains 15 residues. V was trimmed by 4 bases and J by 6 bases, leaving 16 bases between them. This CDR3 is CASSPELDISGELFF. The CDR3 nucleotides read TGCGCCAGCAGCCCGGAACTGGACATTTCCGGGGAGCTGTTTTTT.

This clonotype appeared many times. V usage is TRBV10-3 and J usage is TRBJ2-6; the D gene is possibly TRBD1 (6 bases). The V and J ends lost 4 bases and 13 bases respectively, with 17 bases between them. This CDR3 contains 14 residues. Germline V gene data show CDR1 as ENHRY and CDR2 as SYGVKD. The CDR3 here is CAISGQTGPKVLTF. In nucleotides, the CDR3 is TGTGCCATCAGTGGACAGACAGGTCCTAAAGTCCTGACTTTC.

The chain has TRBV6-2 or TRBV6-3 and TRBJ1-5; D call uncertain. The CDR3 totals 13 residues. V was pared by 7 bases and J by 2 bases, with 9 bases between. The germline V gene encodes CDR1 MNHEY and CDR2 SVGEGT. CDR3 DNA: TGTGCCAGCACCCTGAGGGGCAATCAGCCCCAGCATTTT. Residues: CASTLRGNQPQHF.